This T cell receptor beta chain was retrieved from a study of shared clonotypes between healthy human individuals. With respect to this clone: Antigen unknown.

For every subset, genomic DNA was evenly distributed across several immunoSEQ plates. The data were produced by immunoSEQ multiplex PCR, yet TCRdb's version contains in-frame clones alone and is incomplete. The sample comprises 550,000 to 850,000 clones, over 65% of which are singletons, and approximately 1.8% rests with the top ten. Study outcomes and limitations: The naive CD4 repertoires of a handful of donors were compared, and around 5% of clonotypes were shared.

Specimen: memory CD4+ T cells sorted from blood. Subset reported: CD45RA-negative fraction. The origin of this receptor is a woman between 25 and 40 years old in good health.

CDR3 sequence (DNA): TGTGCCAGCAGTGAAAGGTGGCTAGCGGACACCTACGAGCAGTACTTC. The encoded protein is CASSERWLADTYEQYF. The chain is built from TRBV6-1 and TRBJ2-7; 7 bases fit TRBD2. CDR1 is MNHNS, CDR2 SASEGT, per germline. This CDR3 spans 16 amino acids. Trimming removed 2 bases from V and 2 bases from J; junction bases left unmatched: 9.